A single sample is the source of the 10 T cell receptor beta chains below, sequenced in a study of blood T cells in healthy people across ages (dated by TCRdb to the mid-2010s). Library construction relied on 5' RACE. The listed sequencing device is Illumina HiSeq 2500. The second PCR ran for roughly 6 to 11 cycles and used a J-beta primer mix along with a sample-barcoded 5' primer. TCRdb reanalyzed the raw reads on its own, using fastp at Q25 for trimming and MiXCR for clone calling, and kept in-frame beta chains. Rows with a matching CDR3 protein are joined into one entry that keeps the most common DNA and genes. The sample profile shows about 1.1 million distinct CDR3 sequences; around two fifths of them were found once. The ten largest clones take up around 13% of the sample. The source material was blood. Every receptor here comes from a man aged 18 to 30 in good health.

The genes are TRBV20-1 and TRBJ1-5; D remains ambiguous. V was cut by 3 bases and J by 8 bases, with 17 bases left in between. Germline CDR1 is DFQATT and CDR2 is SNEGSKA (reference sequence). This CDR3 comprises 14 residues. The CDR3: CSASNRLTYEPQHF. CDR3 coding DNA: TGCAGTGCTAGTAACCGACTGACTTATGAGCCCCAGCATTTT.

This clonotype was found a few times. V and J are TRBV20-1 and TRBJ1-1; the D gene is possibly TRBD1 (6 bases). The CDR3 consists of 15 residues. The V and J ends lost 3 bases and 0 bases respectively, with 14 bases between them. Germline CDR1 reads DFQATT; CDR2 reads SNEGSKA (reference sequence). Written as DNA, the CDR3 is TGCAGTGCTAGGAACTTCGGACAGCTGAACACTGAAGCTTTCTTT. It specifies CSARNFGQLNTEAFF.

About this clonotype: A clone one base away is much larger, so this may be a read error. The CDR3 coding sequence is TGCAGCGTTGAAGGACCATTCTCCTACAATGAGCAGTACTTC. Translating it yields CSVEGPFSYNEQYF. This sequence joins TRBV29-1 and TRBJ2-1; D ambiguous. The last part of the DNA fits TRBJ2-7 better; the J call may be wrong. The CDR3 is 14 residues long. Germline V gene sequence: CDR1 SQVTM, CDR2 ANQGSEA.

This chain joins TRBV4-3 and TRBJ2-7; 15 bases map to TRBD2. CDR3 length: 20 amino acids. Germline V gene lookup returns CDR1 LGHNA and CDR2 YSLEER. The ends lost 2 bases at V and 7 bases at J; junction bases unmatched: 18. The CDR3 DNA follows: TGCGCCAGCAGCCAACGGACTAGCGGGGGGGTCCGAGGCTCCTACAATGAGCAGTACTTC. Residues: CASSQRTSGGVRGSYNEQYF.

The chain has TRBV4-2 and TRBJ2-1; possibly TRBD2 for D (6 bases). The germline V and J ends were trimmed by 4 bases and 4 bases, with 17 bases remaining between them. CDR1 and CDR2 from the germline V gene are LGHNA and YNFKEQ. The CDR3 has 16 amino acids. As DNA, the CDR3 is TGTGCCAGCAGCCTTGTCGGCGGGACTCCTTACAATGAGCAGTTCTTC. Translation: CASSLVGGTPYNEQFF.

This clonotype turned up a few times. The rearrangement joins TRBV4-3 to TRBJ2-1; D is uncertain. V was clipped by 3 bases and J by 5 bases, with 14 bases between them. CDR3 length: 15 residues. Looked up from germline, CDR1 is LGHNA and CDR2 is YSLEER. CDR3 coding DNA: TGCGCCAGCAGCCAGGATACTACGAAGGACAATGAGCAGTTCTTC. It yields the protein CASSQDTTKDNEQFF.

This clonotype was observed a handful of times. The chain couples TRBV12-3 or TRBV12-4 to TRBJ1-6, with 9 bases matching TRBD1. The CDR3 consists of 15 residues. Trimming at V came to 3 bases and at J to 6 bases, leaving 3 bases not matched to a gene. The CDR3 region has the DNA TGTGCCAGCAGTTTGACGGGACAGGGTAATTCACCCCTCCACTTT. Protein sequence: CASSLTGQGNSPLHF.

V and J are TRBV12-5 and TRBJ1-2; D unclear. Germline V gene data show CDR1 as LGHNT and CDR2 as FRNRAP. The V and J ends lost 2 bases and 7 bases respectively, with 20 bases between them. The CDR3 consists of 16 residues. The CDR3 loop reads CASGLLEDGRPTGYTF. The CDR3, as DNA: TGTGCTAGTGGTTTGCTTGAAGACGGGAGACCAACTGGCTACACCTTC.

This clonotype was detected only a few times. V gene TRBV27 combines with J gene TRBJ1-2; D is undetermined. The CDR3 consists of 14 residues. The germline V gene encodes CDR1 MNHEY and CDR2 SMNVEV (reference sequence). Trimming pared 7 bases from V and 3 bases from J, leaving 15 bases between. This CDR3 is CASKDVDSDYGYTF. The CDR3 bases are TGTGCCAGCAAGGACGTGGACTCGGACTATGGCTACACCTTC.

This clonotype was observed a handful of times. The gene calls are TRBV28 and TRBJ1-5; 7 bases map to TRBD1. Trimming took 6 bases from V and 2 from J; bases not matched to a gene: 7. This CDR3 is 15 amino acids long. The germline V gene has CDR1 MDHEN and CDR2 SYDVKM. The CDR3 bases are TGTGCCAGCAGCGCCCTCAGGGGGGGCAATCAGCCCCAGCATTTT. Its protein product is CASSALRGGNQPQHF.